The text below deals with one T cell receptor beta chain. What it binds is unknown. Germline V gene data show CDR1 as MNHEY and CDR2 as SVGEGT. This CDR3 is built from 12 residues. The source of the sample is a study of CXCR3-negative and CXCR3-positive naive CD8 T cells. In preparing the TRB cDNA libraries, 5' RACE with UMI labels was used. TCRdb reprocessed the 5' RACE reads and stores each CDR3 protein as one record, lacking DNA. The sample spans tens of thousands of distinct CDR3 sequences; the ten largest clones claim about 14%. Study-wide points: In naive cells, CXCR3-negative and CXCR3-positive subsets had similar TRBV-TRBJ usage; memory cells differed. Partially decreased CXCR3 expression was recorded after cryopreservation, and fresh PBMCs were used in most assays. TRB CDR3 properties were used to infer TCR strength, and surface CD5 was comparable between naive subsets.

The clonotype comes from a human donor in good health. Some clones in this sample may be carry-over from other donors' samples. The genes are TRBV6-2 or TRBV6-3 and TRBJ2-1; TCRdb's D call of TRBD1 is untestable without DNA. Sequences were obtained from memory CD8+ T cells from blood. The CDR3 loop reads CASSTGYNEQFF.